The clone carrying this T cell receptor (beta chain) occurred once. In the original processing: Reference gene primer amplification yielded estimated nucleated cell counts. Profiled with immunoSEQ multiplex PCR; TCRdb holds only in-frame clones, not every one. That table furnishes V, J and clone size, whereas the DNA furnished D and trimming. The data show around 300,000 clones, nearly 90% seen once. This sample is drawn from a study of blood T cell repertoires in COVID-19. Study at large: Acute-phase and convalescent COVID-19 samples originated in the United States, Italy and Spain. PBMCs, B-cell-depleted T cells, or T cells were the source of the cDNA or gDNA that made up the material.

The CDR3 runs 15 residues. With 4 bases clipped from V and 4 bases from J, the junction kept 6 bases outside the gene matches. Germline V gene sequence: CDR1 MGHRA, CDR2 YSYEKL. This chain joins TRBV4-1 and TRBJ1-2; 10 bases align to TRBD1. The sample taken for sequencing was peripheral blood. This TCR came from a man between 18 and 29 years old with active or convalescent COVID-19. This CDR3 reads CASSPGQGLAYGYTF. CDR3 nucleotides: TGCGCCAGCAGCCCGGGACAGGGGTTAGCCTATGGCTACACCTTC.